This T cell receptor (beta chain) was recorded in a study of blood T cells in healthy people across ages. With a J-beta primer mix and a sample-barcoded 5' primer, a second PCR ran about 7 to 12 cycles. From the 5' RACE reads, TCRdb called clonotypes with MiXCR, one entry per CDR3 protein. The table shows about 650,000 distinct CDR3 sequences, with approximately 29% occurring only once. J gave up 0 bases and V 5 bases, and 15 bases lay outside the gene matches. The CDR3 has 18 amino acids. Germline CDR1 is DFQATT and CDR2 is SNEGSKA (reference sequence). In this sample, this clonotype turned up many times. Its specificity is not known. Overall study results and limits: Percentage of naive T cells showed a strong correlation with TCR beta diversity. Age advanced and TCR beta diversity per million T cells fell, roughly linearly.

Sequences were obtained from blood. The receptor comes from an elderly woman in good health. The chain links TRBV20-1 to TRBJ2-1, with 8 bases that match TRBD1. This chain's CDR3 is CSASPQGAPLSSYNEQFF. DNA of the CDR3: TGCAGTGCTTCCCCCCAGGGGGCTCCCCTAAGCTCCTACAATGAGCAGTTCTTC.